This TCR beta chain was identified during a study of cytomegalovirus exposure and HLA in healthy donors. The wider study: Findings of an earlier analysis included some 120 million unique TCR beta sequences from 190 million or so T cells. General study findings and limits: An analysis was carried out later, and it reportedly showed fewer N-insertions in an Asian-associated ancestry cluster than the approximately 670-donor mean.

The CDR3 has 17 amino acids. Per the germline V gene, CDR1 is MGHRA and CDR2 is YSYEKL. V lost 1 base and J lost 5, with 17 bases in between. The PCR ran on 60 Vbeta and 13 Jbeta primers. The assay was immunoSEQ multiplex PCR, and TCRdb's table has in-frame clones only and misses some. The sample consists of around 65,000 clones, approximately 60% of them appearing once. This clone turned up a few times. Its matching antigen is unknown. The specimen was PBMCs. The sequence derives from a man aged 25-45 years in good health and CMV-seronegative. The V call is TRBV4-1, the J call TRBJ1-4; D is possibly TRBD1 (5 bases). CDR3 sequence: CASSQGPPRGTNEKLFF. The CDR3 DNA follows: TGCGCCAGCAGCCAAGGCCCCCCTAGGGGAACAAATGAAAAACTGTTTTTT.